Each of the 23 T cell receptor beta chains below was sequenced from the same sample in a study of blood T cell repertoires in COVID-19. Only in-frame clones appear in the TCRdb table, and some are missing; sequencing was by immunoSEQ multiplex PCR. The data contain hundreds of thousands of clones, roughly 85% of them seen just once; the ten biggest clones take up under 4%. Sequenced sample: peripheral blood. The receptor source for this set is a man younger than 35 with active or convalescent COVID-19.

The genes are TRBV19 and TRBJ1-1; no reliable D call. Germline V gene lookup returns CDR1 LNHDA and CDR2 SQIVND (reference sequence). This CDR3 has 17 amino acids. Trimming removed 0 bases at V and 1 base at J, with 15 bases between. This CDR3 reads CASSIDRTPNSNTEAFF. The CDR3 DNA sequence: TGTGCCAGTAGTATAGATCGAACTCCAAATTCGAACACTGAAGCTTTCTTT.

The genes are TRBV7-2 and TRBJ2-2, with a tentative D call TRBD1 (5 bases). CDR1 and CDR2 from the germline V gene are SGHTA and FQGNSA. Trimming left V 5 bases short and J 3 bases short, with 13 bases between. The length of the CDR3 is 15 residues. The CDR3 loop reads CASSTRTTYTGELFF. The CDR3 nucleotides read TGTGCCAGCAGCACTCGGACAACGTACACCGGGGAGCTGTTTTTT. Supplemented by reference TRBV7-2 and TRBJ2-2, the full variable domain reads GAGVSQSPSNKVTEKGKDVELRCDPISGHTALYWYRQSLGQGLEFLIYFQGNSAPDKSGLPSDRFSAERTGGSVSTLTIQRTQQEDSAVYLCASSTRTTYTGELFFGEGSRLTVL.

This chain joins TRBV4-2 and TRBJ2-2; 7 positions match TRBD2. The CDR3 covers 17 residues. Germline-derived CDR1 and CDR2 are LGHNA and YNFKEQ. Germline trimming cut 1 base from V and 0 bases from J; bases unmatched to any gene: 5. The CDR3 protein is CASSQGRLAANTGELFF. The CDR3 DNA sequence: TGTGCCAGCAGCCAAGGACGACTAGCAGCGAACACCGGGGAGCTGTTTTTT.

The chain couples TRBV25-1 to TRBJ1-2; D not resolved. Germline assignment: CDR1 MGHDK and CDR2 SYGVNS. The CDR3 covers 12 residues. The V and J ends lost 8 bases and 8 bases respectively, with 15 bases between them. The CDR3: CASGSPGRGYTF. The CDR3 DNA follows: TGTGCCAGCGGATCCCCCGGGAGGGGCTACACCTTC.

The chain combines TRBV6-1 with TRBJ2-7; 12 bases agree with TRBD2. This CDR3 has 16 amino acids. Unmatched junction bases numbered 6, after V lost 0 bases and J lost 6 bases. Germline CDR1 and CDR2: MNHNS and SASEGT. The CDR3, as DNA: TGTGCCAGCAGTGAAGCGCCTAGCGGGGGGGCTCCCGAGCAGTACTTC. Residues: CASSEAPSGGAPEQYF.

The CDR3 is CSVRDSLLSETQYF. The CDR3 DNA reads as TGCAGCGTCCGGGACTCCCTTCTCAGTGAAACGCAGTATTTT. The chain recombines TRBV29-1 with TRBJ2-3; D is perhaps TRBD2 (6 bases). The V end lost 6 bases, the J end lost 9 bases, and 22 bases lay between the germline ends. Germline assignment: CDR1 SQVTM and CDR2 ANQGSEA. The CDR3 contains 14 residues.

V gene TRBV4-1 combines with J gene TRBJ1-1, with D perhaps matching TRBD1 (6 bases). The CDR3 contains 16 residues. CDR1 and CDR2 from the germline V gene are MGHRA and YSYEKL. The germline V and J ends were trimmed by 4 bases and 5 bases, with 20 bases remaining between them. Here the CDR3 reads CASSLGTLYGETEAFF. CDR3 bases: TGCGCCAGCAGCCTCGGGACACTATATGGGGAGACTGAAGCTTTCTTT.

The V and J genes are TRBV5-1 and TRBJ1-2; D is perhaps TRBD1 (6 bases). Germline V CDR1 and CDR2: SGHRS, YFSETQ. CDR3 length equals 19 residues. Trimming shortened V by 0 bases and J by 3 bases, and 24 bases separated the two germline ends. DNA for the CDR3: TGCGCCAGCAGCTTGGCCAAATATGAGGGACCCAGGGGACACTATGGCTACACCTTC. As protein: CASSLAKYEGPRGHYGYTF.

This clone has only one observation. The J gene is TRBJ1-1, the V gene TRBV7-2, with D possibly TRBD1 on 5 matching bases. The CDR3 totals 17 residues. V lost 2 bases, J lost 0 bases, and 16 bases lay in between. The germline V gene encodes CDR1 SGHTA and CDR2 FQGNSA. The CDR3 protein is CASSLKGPGLMNTEAFF. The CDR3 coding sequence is TGTGCCAGCAGCTTAAAAGGTCCAGGGCTCATGAACACTGAAGCTTTCTTT.

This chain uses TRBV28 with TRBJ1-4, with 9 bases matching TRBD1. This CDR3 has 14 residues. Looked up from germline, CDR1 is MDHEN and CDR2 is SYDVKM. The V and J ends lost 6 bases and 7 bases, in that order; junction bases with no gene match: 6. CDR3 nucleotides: TGTGCCAGCAGAAAGACAGGGGGAGCTGAAAAACTGTTTTTT. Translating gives CASRKTGGAEKLFF.

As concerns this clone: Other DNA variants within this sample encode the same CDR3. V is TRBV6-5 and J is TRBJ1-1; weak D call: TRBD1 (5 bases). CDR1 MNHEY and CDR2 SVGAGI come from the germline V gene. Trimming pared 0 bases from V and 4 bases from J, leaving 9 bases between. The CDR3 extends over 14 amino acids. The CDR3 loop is CASSYSWGGTEAFF. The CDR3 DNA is TGTGCCAGCAGTTACTCGTGGGGGGGCACTGAAGCTTTCTTT.

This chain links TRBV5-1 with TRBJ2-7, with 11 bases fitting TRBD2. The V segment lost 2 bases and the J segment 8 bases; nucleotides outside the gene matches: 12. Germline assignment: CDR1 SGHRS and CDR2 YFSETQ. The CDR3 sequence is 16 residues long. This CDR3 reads CASSLLPGTSGGQQYF. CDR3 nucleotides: TGCGCCAGCAGCTTACTACCCGGGACTAGCGGAGGGCAGCAGTACTTC.

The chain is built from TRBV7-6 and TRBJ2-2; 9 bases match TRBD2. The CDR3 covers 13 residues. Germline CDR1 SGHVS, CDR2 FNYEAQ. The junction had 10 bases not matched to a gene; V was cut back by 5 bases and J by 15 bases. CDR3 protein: CASSEYTGTSMFF. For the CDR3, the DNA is TGTGCCAGCAGCGAATATACCGGGACTAGCATGTTTTTT.

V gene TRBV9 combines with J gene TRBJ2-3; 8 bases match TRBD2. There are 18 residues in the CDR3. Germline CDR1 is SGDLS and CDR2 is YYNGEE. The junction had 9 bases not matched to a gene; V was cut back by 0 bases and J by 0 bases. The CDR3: CASSVGAGGGPSTDTQYF. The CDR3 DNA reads TGTGCCAGCAGCGTAGGCGCGGGGGGCGGCCCAAGCACAGATACGCAGTATTTT.

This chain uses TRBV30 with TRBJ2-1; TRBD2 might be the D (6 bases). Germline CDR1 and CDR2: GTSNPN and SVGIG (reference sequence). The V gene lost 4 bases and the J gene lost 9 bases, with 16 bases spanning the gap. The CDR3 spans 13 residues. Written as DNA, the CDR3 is TGTGCCTGGACGGGACTTCACAGACGTGAGCAGTTCTTC. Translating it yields CAWTGLHRREQFF.

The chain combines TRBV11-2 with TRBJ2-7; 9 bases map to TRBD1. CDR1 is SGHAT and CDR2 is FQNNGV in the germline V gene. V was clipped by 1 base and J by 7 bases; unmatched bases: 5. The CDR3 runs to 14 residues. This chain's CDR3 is CASSLAQGAWEQYF. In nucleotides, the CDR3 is TGTGCCAGCAGCTTAGCACAGGGGGCATGGGAGCAGTACTTC.

The CDR3 DNA reads TGTGCCAGCAGCAGGGGGTGGGACACCGGGGAGCTGTTTTTT. It codes for CASSRGWDTGELFF. This chain joins TRBV3-1 (or the pseudogene TRBV3-2) and TRBJ2-2; weak D call: TRBD1 (6 bases). This CDR3 comprises 14 residues. Germline CDR1 LGHDT, CDR2 YNNKEL (reference sequence). Between the trimmed V and J ends, which lost 5 bases and 3 bases, there was a span of 10 bases.

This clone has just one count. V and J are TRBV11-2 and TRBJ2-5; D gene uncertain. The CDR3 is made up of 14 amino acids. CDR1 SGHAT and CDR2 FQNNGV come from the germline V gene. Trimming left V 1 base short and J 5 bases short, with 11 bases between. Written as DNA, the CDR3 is TGTGCCAGCAGCTTAGCTCGAGTCCTTGAGACCCAGTACTTC. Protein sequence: CASSLARVLETQYF.

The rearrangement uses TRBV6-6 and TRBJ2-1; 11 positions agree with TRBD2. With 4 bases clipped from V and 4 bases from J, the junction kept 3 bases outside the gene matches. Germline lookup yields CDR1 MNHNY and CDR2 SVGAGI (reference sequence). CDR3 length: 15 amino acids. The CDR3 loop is CASSLAGGEYNEQFF. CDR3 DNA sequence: TGTGCCAGCAGTTTAGCGGGGGGGGAGTACAATGAGCAGTTCTTC.

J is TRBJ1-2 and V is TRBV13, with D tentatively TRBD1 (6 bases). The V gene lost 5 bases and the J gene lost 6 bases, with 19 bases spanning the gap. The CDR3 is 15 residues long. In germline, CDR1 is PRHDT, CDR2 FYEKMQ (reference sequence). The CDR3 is CASSEGGGGANGYTF. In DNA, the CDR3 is TGTGCCAGCAGCGAGGGAGGTGGGGGGGCCAATGGCTACACCTTC.

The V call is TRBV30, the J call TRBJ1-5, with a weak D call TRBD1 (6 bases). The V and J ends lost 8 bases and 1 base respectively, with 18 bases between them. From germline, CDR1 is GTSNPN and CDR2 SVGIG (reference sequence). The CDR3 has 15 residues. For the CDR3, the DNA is TGTGCCGCTGAGGGGGGGATCGTGAGCAATCAGCCCCAGCATTTT. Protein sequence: CAAEGGIVSNQPQHF.

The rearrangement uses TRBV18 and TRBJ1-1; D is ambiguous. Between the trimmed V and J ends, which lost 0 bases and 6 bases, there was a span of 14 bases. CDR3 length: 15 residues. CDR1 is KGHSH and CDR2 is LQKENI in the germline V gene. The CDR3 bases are TGTGCCAGCTCACCACCGAGCATCGCCAACGCTGAAGCTTTCTTT. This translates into CASSPPSIANAEAFF.

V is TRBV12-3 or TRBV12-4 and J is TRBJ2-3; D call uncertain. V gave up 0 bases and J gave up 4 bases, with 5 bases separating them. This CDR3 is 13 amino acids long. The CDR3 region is CASSLAASDTQYF. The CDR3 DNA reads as TGTGCCAGCAGTTTAGCGGCTTCAGATACGCAGTATTTT.